This T cell receptor (beta chain) appears in the sequencing data of a study of identical twins. Study results and caveats: Fewer insertions characterized abundant cord blood beta clonotypes, whereas memory repertoires showed none. Not following the same donors, the study drew its conclusions from cross-sectional statistical analysis. Within beta out-of-frame sequences, the excess sharing observed between twins was weaker.

This clonotype was observed once. What it binds is unknown. TCRdb fed the 5' RACE reads into MiXCR, producing one record per CDR3 protein. The sample includes about 530,000 distinct CDR3 sequences, 20% to 25% seen only once; the top ten take around 0.47%. V dropped 2 bases and J dropped 7 bases, with 5 bases sitting between them. The CDR3 has 12 residues. CDR1 and CDR2 from the germline V gene are SGHTA and FQGNSA. The same sample was also studied in work on yellow fever vaccine responses in identical twins.

This TCR was recovered from a woman aged 18-29 years in good health. The rearrangement links TRBV7-2 to TRBJ2-2; D gene ambiguous. Sequencing was carried out using CD4+ T cells sorted from blood. The CDR3 DNA is TGTGCCAGCAGCTTATACAACGGGGAGCTGTTTTTT. Protein: CASSLYNGELFF.